This T cell receptor (beta chain) was documented in a study of CXCR3-negative and CXCR3-positive naive CD8 T cells. Study context: Sequencing brought in about 135 million TRB reads altogether, and each library got about 1.5 +/- 0.3 million.

The study made its TRB cDNA libraries by 5' RACE, adding UMI labels. TCRdb reprocessed the 5' RACE reads; each CDR3 protein has one entry and no DNA is given. Its listing shows over 95,000 distinct CDR3 sequences. Sorting yielded triplicates of hundreds of thousands of cells for each CD8+ T cell subset. Naive CD8+ T cells were CD45RO-CCR7+CD27+CD95-. The CDR3 consists of 19 residues. CDR1 SGHTA and CDR2 FQGTGA come from the germline V gene. Comments on this clonotype: The antigen remains unidentified.

Study-level findings and limits: TRB CDR3s were more hydrophobic in CXCR3-positive than in CXCR3-negative naive cells.

V usage is TRBV7-3 and J usage is TRBJ2-1; without DNA, the TCRdb call of TRBD2 cannot be checked. The specimen was naive CXCR3+ CD8+ T cells from blood. Subset specified: CD45RO-CCR7+CD27+CD95- naive CD8+ T cells expressing CXCR3 (TNR3+). This clonotype originated in a human donor in good health. Some clones in this sample may be carry-over from other donors' samples. Here the CDR3 reads CASSLMGLAGGRSYNEQFF. The full variable domain, its missing parts supplied by reference TRBV7-3 and TRBJ2-1, is GAGVSQTPSNKVTEKGKYVELRCDPISGHTALYWYRQSLGQGPEFLIYFQGTGAADDSGLPNDRFFAVRPEGSVSTLKIQRTERGDSAVYLCASSLMGLAGGRSYNEQFFGPGTRLTVL.